The source of this T cell receptor beta chain is a study of T cell repertoires in cytomegalovirus infection. Across the whole study: It was recently identified HLA-C-restricted and well-studied HLA-B-restricted CMV epitopes that the study used. Carrying CMV and the relevant HLA type showed in public TCR beta signatures.

This clonotype was observed a handful of times. The target antigen is unknown. The V end lost 6 bases, the J end lost 0 bases, and 6 bases lay between the germline ends. The CDR3 contains 13 residues. Findings of the study overall: The ex vivo response was dominated by HLA-C-restricted CMV-specific TCR beta clonotypes. Frequencies of public TCR beta families were cumulated, and this identified carriers of CMV plus the relevant HLA.

MiXCR, run by TCRdb on the reads, gives a single entry per CDR3 protein. The sample includes roughly 500,000 distinct CDR3 sequences, about 33% of them seen just once. The source was cultured PBMCs, collected from culture after CMV antigen stimulation. This sequence joins TRBV12-3 or TRBV12-4 and TRBJ2-4, with D perhaps TRBD1 (5 bases). The origin of this receptor is a human donor in good health (CMV status not recorded). Some clones in this sample may be carry-over from other donors' samples. CDR3 nucleotide sequence: TGTGCCAGCAGAACAGGAGCCAAAAACATTCAGTACTTC. Translated: CASRTGAKNIQYF.